The 26 T cell receptor beta chains below come from one sample, sequenced in a study of cytomegalovirus exposure and HLA in healthy donors (dated by TCRdb to 2017 to 2019). The library was built by means of the immunoSEQ multiplex PCR assay. The multiplex PCR relied on a mix of 60 forward primers for TCR Vbeta segments and 13 reverse primers for TCR Jbeta segments. TCRdb mirrors the immuneACCESS table, restricted to in-frame sequences. Some clones are absent from its copies; in checked studies, under half trace to an unresolved V gene, and the reason for the others is unknown. For this sample the table gives more than 150,000 clones, of which around 77% were detected only once. Clones ranked in the top ten supply 1.5% to 1.9% of the sample. The sample was PBMCs. The receptors stem from a man in his forties in good health and CMV-seronegative.

The chain combines TRBV5-6 with TRBJ2-3; 9 bases line up with TRBD2. The CDR3 runs to 16 residues. Germline CDR1 reads SGHDT; CDR2 reads YYEEEE. Trimming cost V 4 bases and J 0 bases; bases outside gene matches: 6. The CDR3 DNA sequence: TGTGCCAGCAGCCTGGTTGGGACTAGCAGCACAGATACGCAGTATTTT. Amino acids: CASSLVGTSSTDTQYF.

The chain joins TRBV15 to TRBJ1-5, with D possibly TRBD1 on 5 matching bases. Trimming took 0 bases from V and 0 from J, leaving 9 bases between them. Germline V gives CDR1 LNHNV, CDR2 YYDKDF (reference sequence). The CDR3 has 16 amino acids. The CDR3 here is CATSRDLTVSNQPQHF. CDR3 in DNA: TGTGCCACCAGCAGAGATCTGACAGTTAGCAATCAGCCCCAGCATTTT.

Points on this clone: An end of the junction differs from the germline gene, which may be a read error. The chain couples TRBV4-2 to TRBJ2-7; the D gene is possibly TRBD2 (5 bases). This CDR3 region has 15 residues. The germline V gene encodes CDR1 LGHNA and CDR2 YNFKEQ. CDR3 nucleotides: TGTGCCAGCAGACAAGATGAGGGCTTATCCTACGAGCAGTACTTC. This translates into CASRQDEGLSYEQYF.

This chain connects TRBV28 to TRBJ1-2; no definite D call. In germline, CDR1 is MDHEN, CDR2 SYDVKM. This CDR3 region has 15 residues. Trimming removed 1 base from V and 0 bases from J, with 9 bases in between. The CDR3 sequence: CASSLSRRANYGYTF. The CDR3 DNA is TGTGCCAGCAGTTTATCTCGGAGGGCTAACTATGGCTACACCTTC.

The gene calls are TRBV10-1 and TRBJ2-7; maybe TRBD2 (5 bases). Germline V gene data show CDR1 as WNHNN and CDR2 as SYGVQD (reference sequence). The CDR3 is 13 residues long. The ends were cut back, 2 bases at V and 3 bases at J, with 8 bases in the middle. The CDR3 sequence is CASSEAGHYEQYF. CDR3 DNA sequence: TGCGCCAGCAGTGAGGCGGGTCACTACGAGCAGTACTTC.

V is TRBV9 and J is TRBJ2-5; TRBD1 agrees at 7 bases. The DNA end favors TRBJ2-7, so the J call may be wrong. The CDR3 runs 14 residues. Germline V gives CDR1 SGDLS, CDR2 YYNGEE. CDR3 DNA sequence: TGTGCCAGCAGCCGGACAGGTGTAACAAGCGAGCAGTACTTC. It yields the protein CASSRTGVTSEQYF.

The chain combines TRBV29-1 with TRBJ2-1, with D uncertain. Per germline, CDR1 SQVTM and CDR2 ANQGSEA. The germline V and J ends were trimmed by 2 bases and 3 bases, with 5 bases remaining between them. The CDR3 runs to 12 residues. CDR3 bases: TGCAGCGTTGAACCCAGCTACAATGAGCAGTTCTTC. Protein: CSVEPSYNEQFF.

Note on this clone: Other DNA sequences in the same sample also yield this CDR3. This chain uses TRBV6-1 with TRBJ2-7; 10 bases are shared with TRBD2. This CDR3 contains 14 residues. The germline gives CDR1 MNHNS, CDR2 SASEGT. Trimming removed 7 bases from V and 2 bases from J; junction bases left unmatched: 5. For the CDR3, the DNA is TGTGCCAGCACCGGACTAGCGGATACCTACGAGCAGTACGTC. Translating gives CASTGLADTYEQYV.

The CDR3: CAWATGRYGYTF. The CDR3 DNA reads TGTGCCTGGGCGACAGGGCGGTATGGCTACACCTTC. The V call is TRBV30, the J call TRBJ1-2; 7 bases match TRBD1. The CDR3 sequence is 12 residues long. Germline V lookup: CDR1 GTSNPN, CDR2 SVGIG (reference sequence). The V segment lost 5 bases and the J segment 5 bases; nucleotides outside the gene matches: 5.

The chain employs TRBV11-2 and TRBJ2-2, with D possibly TRBD2 on 5 matching bases. There are 15 residues in the CDR3. Germline values: CDR1 SGHAT, CDR2 FQNNGV. The V and J ends lost 8 bases and 5 bases respectively, with 18 bases between them. CDR3 loop: CASYRRERETGELFF. The DNA of the CDR3 is TGTGCCAGCTACCGAAGGGAGAGGGAGACCGGGGAGCTGTTTTTT.

The chain employs TRBV5-1 and TRBJ1-2; 7 positions agree with TRBD1. Germline-derived CDR1 and CDR2 are SGHRS and YFSETQ. V trimming: 4 bases; J trimming: 4 bases; junction bases outside the gene matches: 4. This CDR3 is 13 amino acids long. The CDR3 region is CASSVGTAYGYTF. CDR3 nucleotide sequence: TGCGCCAGCAGCGTCGGGACAGCCTATGGCTACACCTTC.

The J gene is TRBJ2-3, the V gene TRBV9; TRBD1 agrees at 8 bases. CDR3 length: 14 residues. Unmatched junction bases numbered 4, after V lost 3 bases and J lost 4 bases. The V gene's germline CDR1 is SGDLS and CDR2 YYNGEE. CDR3 DNA sequence: TGTGCCAGCAGCGAACAGGGGGTTGCAGATACGCAGTATTTT. This codes for CASSEQGVADTQYF.

The gene calls are TRBV6-5 and TRBJ2-7, with D possibly matching TRBD2 (6 bases). The CDR3 totals 14 residues. V gave up 6 bases and J gave up 6 bases, with 18 bases separating them. The germline V gene encodes CDR1 MNHEY and CDR2 SVGAGI. The CDR3, as DNA: TGTGCCAGCAGCCCCACCTCCGGGGGAGGCGAGCAGTACGTC. Translated, it gives CASSPTSGGGEQYV.

The V and J genes are TRBV11-1 and TRBJ2-7; TRBD2 agrees at 11 bases. Per the germline V gene, CDR1 is SGHAT and CDR2 is FQDESV (reference sequence). V shed 1 base, J shed 4 bases, and the junction held 6 bases outside the gene matches. The CDR3 sequence is 16 residues long. CDR3 coding DNA: TGTGCCAGCAGCTTAGGCCCGGGACTAGCGGCGTACGAGCAGTACGTC. This translates into CASSLGPGLAAYEQYV.

This clone has only a few counts. This chain links TRBV7-9 with TRBJ1-5; D possibly corresponds to TRBD1 (6 bases). Germline CDR1 and CDR2: SEHNR and FQNEAQ (reference sequence). Trimming stripped 5 bases from V and 9 bases from J, with 20 bases between. This CDR3 spans 15 amino acids. The CDR3: CASSRLPDSWSPQHF. DNA of the CDR3: TGTGCCAGCAGCCGCCTCCCGGACAGCTGGTCGCCCCAGCATTTT.

The chain recombines TRBV29-1 with TRBJ2-5, with D possibly matching TRBD2 (6 bases). Germline V CDR1 and CDR2: SQVTM, ANQGSEA. This CDR3 is 14 amino acids long. The V gene lost 3 bases and the J gene lost 1 base, with 12 bases spanning the gap. The CDR3 here is CSVERDWPQETQYF. The CDR3 DNA follows: TGCAGCGTTGAGAGGGACTGGCCCCAAGAGACCCAGTACTTC.

This clone was counted a single time. Written as DNA, the CDR3 is TGCAGCGTTGAAACAGGGTTTGGGGATACGCAGTATTTT. Residues: CSVETGFGDTQYF. The chain carries TRBV29-1 and TRBJ2-3; D is possibly TRBD1 (6 bases). The ends were cut back, 2 bases at V and 6 bases at J, with 12 bases in the middle. Germline CDR1 and CDR2: SQVTM and ANQGSEA. This CDR3 is built from 13 residues.

This clone was observed once. The chain links TRBV27 to TRBJ2-4, with TRBD2 as a possible D gene (5 bases). V shed 5 bases and J shed 15 bases, with 17 bases lying between them. The CDR3 has 12 amino acids. Germline V gene data show CDR1 as MNHEY and CDR2 as SMNVEV (reference sequence). CDR3 protein: CASSPGLERLYF. In nucleotides, the CDR3 is TGTGCCAGCAGTCCCGGACTCGAGAGGCTGTACTTC.

This chain joins TRBV27 and TRBJ2-1; 15 bases are shared with TRBD2. Germline V CDR1 and CDR2: MNHEY, SMNVEV (reference sequence). Germline trimming cut 4 bases from V and 7 bases from J; bases unmatched to any gene: 2. The CDR3 loop spans 15 amino acids. CDR3 amino acids: CASSSGTSGGNEQFF. The CDR3 DNA reads TGTGCCAGCAGTTCCGGGACTAGCGGGGGGAATGAGCAGTTCTTC.

This sequence joins TRBV7-7 and TRBJ2-5; D not certain. The CDR3 is 13 amino acids. CDR1 is SSHAT and CDR2 is FNYEAQ in the germline V gene (reference sequence). Trimming removed 1 base at V and 5 bases at J, with 8 bases between. The CDR3 protein is CASSLDHAETQYF. CDR3 sequence (DNA): TGTGCCAGCAGCTTAGACCACGCGGAGACCCAGTACTTC.

The gene calls are TRBV15 and TRBJ1-1; D is possibly TRBD1 (5 bases). The V gene lost 1 base and the J gene lost 1 base, with 19 bases spanning the gap. The V gene's germline CDR1 is LNHNV and CDR2 YYDKDF (reference sequence). The CDR3 length is 18 residues. The CDR3 protein is CATSRASQPGIRNTEAFF. The CDR3, as DNA: TGTGCCACCAGCAGAGCGTCCCAGCCAGGGATAAGGAACACTGAAGCTTTCTTT.

The chain employs TRBV5-4 and TRBJ2-1; 10 positions agree with TRBD2. CDR3 length: 15 residues. V lost 0 bases, J lost 9 bases, and 6 bases stayed unmatched. CDR1 and CDR2 (germline): SGHNT, YYREEE (reference sequence). CDR3 bases: TGTGCCAGCAGCTTGGTTCTAGCGGGAGTTCCTGAGCAGTTCTTC. Translated: CASSLVLAGVPEQFF.

V is TRBV10-2 and J is TRBJ2-1, with 10 bases aligning to TRBD2. Germline CDR1 is WSHSY and CDR2 is SAAADI. This CDR3 region has 14 residues. The V gene end was trimmed by 9 bases and the J gene end by 4 bases; junction bases not matched to a gene: 6. CDR3 sequence reads: CASKRLAGYNEQFF. The CDR3 nucleotides read TGCGCCAGTAAACGACTAGCGGGTTACAATGAGCAGTTCTTC.

In this sample, this clone turned up once. The chain employs TRBV28 and TRBJ2-1; 11 bases agree with TRBD2. Trimming at V came to 6 bases and at J to 0 bases, leaving 13 bases not matched to a gene. In germline, CDR1 is MDHEN, CDR2 SYDVKM. The CDR3 contains 19 residues. This CDR3 is CASSSILAGAHSSYNEQFF. Here the CDR3 DNA reads TGTGCCAGCAGCTCAATACTAGCGGGGGCCCATAGCTCCTACAATGAGCAGTTCTTC. The whole variable domain, filled in from reference TRBV28 and TRBJ2-1, reads DVKVTQSSRYLVKRTGEKVFLECVQDMDHENMFWYRQDPGLGLRLIYFSYDVKMKEKGDIPEGYSVSREKKERFSLILESASTNQTSMYLCASSSILAGAHSSYNEQFFGPGTRLTVL.

Concerning this clone itself: The sample contains more than one DNA sequence encoding this CDR3. The chain joins TRBV28 to TRBJ1-1; 7 bases are a match to TRBD1. Germline values: CDR1 MDHEN, CDR2 SYDVKM. The J segment lost 1 base and the V segment lost 7 bases, leaving 6 bases of the junction unmatched. The CDR3 contains 14 residues. CDR3 coding DNA: TGTGCCAGCAAAACGACAGGGAGGAACACTGAAGCTTTCTTT. Translating it yields CASKTTGRNTEAFF.

The V call is TRBV19, the J call TRBJ1-5, with a tentative D call TRBD1 (6 bases). The CDR3 consists of 14 residues. In germline, CDR1 is LNHDA, CDR2 SQIVND (reference sequence). The ends were cut back, 5 bases at V and 3 bases at J, with 11 bases in the middle. CDR3 in amino acids: CASSAYRANQPQHF. The DNA for the CDR3 is TGTGCCAGTAGTGCCTACAGGGCCAATCAGCCCCAGCATTTT.